The T cell receptor (beta chain) described here comes from a study of blood T cell repertoires in COVID-19. Study details: COVID-19 samples, acute and convalescent, were from the United States, Italy and Spain.

This clone was recorded once. How the authors handled the data: Estimation of nucleated cell counts relied on the amplification of reference gene primers. TCRdb's copy holds only in-frame clones and misses some; the assay was immunoSEQ multiplex PCR. V, J and clone size are taken as reported in that table, and D and trimming were inferred from the DNA itself. This sample has nearly 80,000 clones, with roughly 80% found just once. Trimming removed 6 bases from V and 6 bases from J; junction bases left unmatched: 12. The germline CDR1 and CDR2 sequences are SNHLY and FYNNEI. CDR3 size: 17 residues. The specimen was peripheral blood. The genes are TRBV2 and TRBJ2-1; TRBD1 matches at 12 bases. The sequence was collected from an older woman with acute or convalescent COVID-19. The CDR3, as DNA: TGTGCCAGCAGGCGACCCGGGACAGGGGGCGCTTCCAATGAGCAGTTCTTC. It codes for CASRRPGTGGASNEQFF.